This is a list of T cell receptor beta chains from one sample in a study of beta chain features in type 1 diabetes. Profiling relied on immunoSEQ multiplex PCR, and the TCRdb table lists in-frame clones only, not all of them. The repertoire holds 500,000 to 800,000 clones, with 9.5% to 15% as singletons. Sequenced sample: naive CD4+ T cells from blood. These receptors all come from a man aged 25 to 45 with type 1 diabetes. Each CDR3 is given with its conserved first and last residue.

v_call	cdr3_aa
TRBV9	CASSVSGGVYGYTF
TRBV6-6	CASSSGTGGFEQYF
TRBV28	CASSLIQGHTDTQYF
TRBV25-1	CASSVTGGRADTQYF
TRBV6-5	CASTRKTSYEQYF
TRBV30	CAWRSRRQGVTGELFF
TRBV27	CASSPQSAYGYTF
TRBV9	CASSSGLAGTRLNQETQYF
TRBV7-2	CASSLGMTGADGYTF
TRBV2	CASSTGLSGQPQHF
TRBV7-9	CASSSEVGGHTEAFF
TRBV4-3	CASGGRTNEQFF
TRBV7-9	CASNELGQGAFGYTF
TRBV9	CASSPVETEAFF
TRBV19	CASSETGWKNYGYTF
TRBV2	CASRGTVGNQPQHF